The clone carrying this TCR beta chain was seen only a few times. The entry originates in a study of T-cell memory formation after mild COVID-19. About the study: There were largely donor-specific TCR clusters.

5'RACE, which relied on constant-segment primers, yielded TCR alpha and TCR beta cDNA libraries carrying sample barcodes and UMIs. TCRdb processed the 5' RACE reads anew with MiXCR; each CDR3 protein has one entry. The sample gives 250,000 to 350,000 distinct CDR3 sequences, approximately 19% of which show up once; 20% to 25% is in the top ten. The clonotype comes from a man in his late teens or twenties who had mild COVID-19 (a few samples of this study predate the infection). Cell type and time point are not known. Input material: PBMCs or a T cell subset sorted from them (not recorded which).

This CDR3 reads CASSAPDGYGYTF. In DNA, the CDR3 is TGTGCCAGCAGCGCCCCAGACGGCTATGGCTACACCTTC. The chain couples TRBV9 to TRBJ1-2; no definite D call. V lost 3 bases to trimming and J lost 4 bases, with 10 bases between them. Germline V gives CDR1 SGDLS, CDR2 YYNGEE. The CDR3 runs to 13 residues.